This T cell receptor beta chain was recorded in a study of response to subunit inactivated influenza vaccine. In TCRdb, the RT-PCR reads were re-called with MiXCR into one record per CDR3 protein. Of just over 300,000 distinct CDR3 sequences listed, about 20% are singletons. The junction had 12 bases not matched to a gene; V was cut back by 6 bases and J by 5 bases. This CDR3 is 16 amino acids long. Per the germline V gene, CDR1 is MNHEY and CDR2 is SVGEGT. This clonotype was observed a few times. This chain joins TRBV6-2 or TRBV6-3 and TRBJ1-5; 8 bases are a match to TRBD1. The sample consisted of PBMCs from blood, taken less than 22 months after vaccination. The TCR comes from a man between 50 and 70 years old who received an inactivated influenza vaccine. The CDR3 sequence: CASRSTYPTGDQPQHF. In nucleotides, the CDR3 is TGTGCCAGCAGATCAACCTATCCGACAGGGGATCAGCCCCAGCATTTT.